These T cell receptor beta chains were read from a single sample in a study of graft-versus-host responses after intestinal transplantation. Sequencing used immunoSEQ multiplex PCR; TCRdb keeps in-frame clones, though not all of them. The data show some 87,000 clones, with 85% to 95% seen just once and around 1.2% held by the top ten. Their specific antigens are unknown. The specimen comprised unstimulated CD8+ T cells sorted from spleen or lymph node cells, sampled before transplant. Source of these receptors: a human donor who was the organ donor for an intestinal transplant. Each CDR3 is given with its conserved first and last residue. The D gene is left open where the match is weak. Clone size is stated in some rows and not others, as once, few, many or a class when expanded.

v_gene	j_gene	abundance	d_gene	CDR3aa	CDR3nt
TRBV29-1	TRBJ2-7	NA	TRBD2	CSVGGLAGGTYEQYF	TGCAGCGTTGGGGGACTAGCGGGGGGAACCTACGAGCAGTACTTC
TRBV2	TRBJ1-3	NA	NA	CASSLTAGGNTIYF	TGTGCCAGCAGTCTAACGGCAGGGGGAAACACCATATATTTT
TRBV5-5	TRBJ1-5	NA	NA	CASSKYDSNQPQHF	TGTGCCAGCAGCAAGTACGACAGTAATCAGCCCCAGCATTTT
TRBV4-1	TRBJ2-7	NA	NA	CASSQDVAYEQYF	TGCGCCAGCAGCCAAGACGTAGCCTACGAGCAGTACTTC
TRBV9	TRBJ2-1	NA	TRBD2	CASSAPYLAGGGNEQFF	TGTGCCAGCAGCGCACCATACTTAGCGGGGGGAGGCAATGAGCAGTTCTTC
TRBV28	TRBJ2-7	NA	NA	CASSLLPYEQYF	TGTGCCAGCAGTTTATTACCCTACGAGCAGTACTTC
TRBV27	TRBJ2-1	NA	NA	CASSWAGNNEQFF	TGTGCCAGCAGTTGGGCGGGGAACAATGAGCAGTTCTTC
TRBV9	TRBJ2-7	NA	TRBD2	CASSVSGLAGEQYF	TGTGCCAGCAGCGTAAGCGGACTAGCAGGCGAGCAGTACTTC
TRBV4-3	TRBJ2-7	NA	TRBD1	CASSQDYRGSYEQYF	TGCGCCAGCAGCCAAGATTACAGGGGCTCATACGAGCAGTACTTC
TRBV5-8	TRBJ1-2	NA	TRBD1	CASSPPRIGRGHGYTF	TGTGCCAGCAGCCCTCCTAGGATTGGCAGGGGGCATGGCTACACCTTC
TRBV7-8	TRBJ2-5	NA	TRBD2	CATLGLALKTQYF	TGTGCCACCTTGGGACTAGCTTTAAAGACCCAGTACTTC
TRBV25-1	TRBJ2-7	NA	TRBD1	CATLRGQGYEQYF	TGTGCCACCCTGAGGGGACAGGGCTACGAGCAGTACTTC
TRBV2	TRBJ1-4	NA	NA	CASSEGPRVELFF	TGTGCCAGCAGCGAAGGACCACGGGTGGAACTGTTTTTT
TRBV9	TRBJ2-3	NA	NA	CASSARGLTDTQYF	TGTGCCAGCAGCGCCAGGGGCCTCACAGATACGCAGTATTTT
TRBV7-8	TRBJ2-6	NA	TRBD1	CASSPGQRGANVLTF	TGTGCCAGCAGCCCGGGACAGAGGGGGGCCAACGTCCTGACTTTC
TRBV7-3	TRBJ1-1	NA	TRBD1	CASSFGTGNMNTEAFF	TGTGCCAGCAGCTTCGGGACAGGGAACATGAACACTGAAGCTTTCTTT
TRBV6-5	TRBJ2-1	NA	NA	CASSSPQLGTLTEFF	TGTGCCAGCAGCTCCCCTCAACTAGGCACCCTTACAGAGTTCTTC
TRBV4-1	TRBJ2-2	NA	NA	CASSPRAGAVTGELFF	TGCGCCAGCAGCCCCAGGGCGGGGGCGGTCACCGGGGAGCTGTTTTTT
TRBV13	TRBJ1-3	NA	NA	CASSSGTHRSGNTIYF	TGTGCCAGCAGCTCCGGGACACATCGATCTGGAAACACCATATATTTT
TRBV7-9	TRBJ2-3	NA	NA	CASSVVFVAEVPDTQYF	TGTGCCAGCAGCGTCGTGTTTGTAGCCGAAGTCCCAGATACGCAGTATTTT
TRBV5-4	TRBJ1-5	NA	NA	CASSLSGEDQPQHF	TGTGCCAGCAGCTTGAGCGGCGAGGATCAGCCCCAGCATTTT
TRBV4-1	TRBJ1-4	NA	NA	CASSPGGAEKLFF	TGCGCCAGCAGCCCCGGGGGGGCGGAAAAACTGTTTTTT
TRBV6-1	TRBJ1-4	NA	TRBD1	CAGLPGQGYEKLFF	TGTGCCGGACTTCCGGGACAGGGCTATGAAAAACTGTTTTTT
TRBV7-8	TRBJ1-2	NA	NA	CASSLVERSNYGYTF	TGTGCCAGCAGCTTAGTGGAGAGATCTAACTATGGCTACACCTTC
TRBV5-4	TRBJ2-3	NA	TRBD1	CASSSYPGQGSDTQYF	TGTGCCAGCAGCTCATACCCGGGACAGGGTTCCGATACGCAGTATTTT
TRBV5-1	TRBJ2-5	NA	NA	CASSLATGGDDRYF	TGCGCCAGCAGCTTGGCCACAGGGGGGGACGATCGGTACTTC
TRBV4-2	TRBJ2-7	NA	NA	CASSQEASEPYEQYF	TGTGCCAGCAGCCAAGAGGCTAGCGAACCCTACGAGCAGTACTTC
TRBV29-1	TRBJ2-5	once	NA	CSVPGTNTRGTQYF	TGCAGCGTACCCGGGACAAACACACGTGGGACCCAGTACTTC
TRBV5-6	TRBJ2-7	NA	TRBD2	CASSWALSGDTNF	TGTGCCAGCAGCTGGGCCCTTAGCGGGGATACTAACTTC
TRBV14	TRBJ1-2	NA	NA	CASSQLEVNYGYTF	TGTGCCAGCAGCCAATTAGAAGTTAACTATGGCTACACCTTC
TRBV6-6	TRBJ2-7	NA	TRBD2	CASSYSGGRVGSEQYF	TGTGCCAGCAGTTACTCGGGCGGGAGGGTCGGGTCCGAGCAGTACTTC
TRBV28	TRBJ2-7	NA	NA	CASSLAGLAEQYF	TGTGCCAGCAGTTTAGCAGGGCTAGCGGAGCAGTACTTC
TRBV5-4	TRBJ1-1	NA	TRBD1	CASRAQTGIEAFF	TGTGCCAGCAGGGCTCAGACAGGGATTGAAGCTTTCTTT
TRBV28	TRBJ2-3	NA	NA	CASSETGADTQYF	TGTGCCAGCAGTGAAACAGGTGCAGATACGCAGTATTTT
TRBV4-2	TRBJ1-1	NA	NA	CASSQLKGVGAFF	TGTGCCAGCAGCCAACTGAAGGGGGTTGGAGCTTTCTTT
TRBV14	TRBJ2-1	NA	TRBD2	CASSQEVGTSGSTLSEEQFF	TGTGCCAGCAGCCAAGAAGTAGGGACTAGCGGGTCGACCCTCTCAGAGGAGCAGTTCTTC
TRBV11-2	TRBJ2-7	NA	NA	CASSLDRLYEQYF	TGTGCCAGCAGCTTAGACAGACTCTACGAGCAGTACTTC
TRBV4-1	TRBJ2-7	NA	TRBD2	CASSQAGGQYEQYF	TGCGCCAGCAGCCAAGCGGGGGGGCAATACGAGCAGTACTTC
TRBV6-5	TRBJ1-1	few	NA	CASSGGTEAFF	TGTGCCAGCAGTGGAGGGACTGAAGCTTTCTTT
TRBV19	TRBJ2-3	NA	NA	CASSIGPDTQYF	TGTGCCAGTAGTATAGGGCCCGATACGCAGTATTTT
TRBV11-2	TRBJ2-7	NA	NA	CASTIWAGNYEQYF	TGTGCCAGCACCATTTGGGCGGGAAACTACGAGCAGTACTTC
TRBV11-3	TRBJ2-7	NA	TRBD2	CASSREGFEQYF	TGTGCCAGCAGCCGGGAGGGGTTTGAGCAGTACTTC